Listed below are T cell receptor beta chains from one sample, sequenced in a study of vaccination effects on CD4 cells after COVID-19. The antigens these receptors bind are not known. Assay: immunoSEQ multiplex PCR; the TCRdb copy retains only in-frame clones and omits some. Among tens of thousands of clones listed, more than 70% were seen once. The material was CD4+ T cells from PBMCs cultured with HCoV-NL63 spike peptides, obtained before COVID-19 vaccination. Receptors originate from a human donor who received a COVID-19 vaccine. CDR3s include the opening cysteine and the closing phenylalanine or tryptophan. D genes are given only for firm matches. Rows give clone size only sometimes, using once, few, many, or a class for an expanded clone.

d_gene	v_gene	abundance	j_gene	CDR3nt	CDR3aa
.	TRBV24-1	.	TRBJ1-2	TGTGCCACCAGTGATTTGGACCGATCTTATGGCTACACCTTC	CATSDLDRSYGYTF
TRBD1	TRBV28	.	TRBJ1-5	TGTGCCAGCAGCCCCGGACAGGGGAGCAATCAGCCCCAGCATTTT	CASSPGQGSNQPQHF
TRBD1	TRBV15	.	TRBJ1-5	TGTGCCACCAGCAATCTCCGGGACAGGGGGCGTTACAATCAGCCCCAGCATTTT	CATSNLRDRGRYNQPQHF
.	TRBV18	.	TRBJ1-6	TGTGCCAGCTCACAAATACCCGGGGGATCTGATTCACCCCTCCACTTT	CASSQIPGGSDSPLHF
.	TRBV24-1	.	TRBJ2-5	TGTGCCACCAGTGATCCCACAGTGTTGGGGGAGACCCAGTACTTC	CATSDPTVLGETQYF
.	TRBV10-2	once	TRBJ2-1	TGCGCCAGCAGTGAGCCCACGGGGGCCAGCTCCTACAATGAGCAGTTCTTC	CASSEPTGASSYNEQFF
.	TRBV7-2	.	TRBJ1-5	TGTGCCAGCAGCTTAATTTCGGGGGATCAGCCCCAGCATTTT	CASSLISGDQPQHF
.	TRBV5-1	.	TRBJ1-2	TGCGCCAGCAGCTTGGCCCTGGATTCTACCTATGGCTACACCTTC	CASSLALDSTYGYTF
TRBD2	TRBV7-3	.	TRBJ2-3	TGTGCCAGCAGCTCTCAGCGGGGGGGCACAGATACGCAGTATTTT	CASSSQRGGTDTQYF
.	TRBV28	.	TRBJ1-2	TGTGCCAGCGTGGGGGGGCGTCGGAATGGCTACACCTTC	CASVGGRRNGYTF
.	TRBV30	.	TRBJ1-3	TGTGCCTGGAATCGGGTTGGGGTTGGAAACACCATATATTTT	CAWNRVGVGNTIYF
TRBD1	TRBV2	.	TRBJ2-5	TGTGCCACCAAACCCAACAGGGGGCAAGAGACCCAGTACTTC	CATKPNRGQETQYF
.	TRBV19	.	TRBJ2-6	TGTGCCAGTAGTATAAACCGGGAACGAGTCTCTGGGGCCAACGTCCTGACTTTC	CASSINRERVSGANVLTF
.	TRBV7-6	.	TRBJ1-4	TGTGCCAGCAGCTTAGTTATTCGGTCCTCAACTAATGAAAAACTGTTTTTT	CASSLVIRSSTNEKLFF
.	TRBV19	.	TRBJ1-4	TGTGCCAGTAGTACCAGACTACCAAATGAAAAACTGTTTTTT	CASSTRLPNEKLFF
.	TRBV2	.	TRBJ1-4	TGTGCCAGCAGTGAAGGGGGGGTTGTAAGTAATGAAAAACTGTTTTTT	CASSEGGVVSNEKLFF
TRBD1	TRBV5-4	.	TRBJ2-4	TGTGCCAGCAGCTCCGGGACAGGTGCAAACATTCAGTACTTC	CASSSGTGANIQYF
.	TRBV3-1/TRBV3-2	.	TRBJ2-1	TGTGCCAGCAGCCGGTCTGCCTACAATGAGCAGTTCTTC	CASSRSAYNEQFF
TRBD1	TRBV5-4	.	TRBJ2-4	TGTGCCAGCAGAGACGGACAGGGGAAAAACATTCAGTACTTC	CASRDGQGKNIQYF
.	TRBV6-5	.	TRBJ2-1	TGTGCCAGCAGTTACTCGAGGCTTAGGAATGAGCAGTTCTTC	CASSYSRLRNEQFF
.	TRBV29-1	.	TRBJ1-2	TGCAGCGTTGAGGAACCGGGACACGGTTTGAGTGGCTACACCTTC	CSVEEPGHGLSGYTF
.	TRBV5-8	.	TRBJ2-5	TGTGCCAGCAGCCTGGACCTATTCATGGGGACCCAGTACTTC	CASSLDLFMGTQYF
.	TRBV19	few	TRBJ2-6	TGTGCCAGTATTCCCCGAGGTTCTGGGGCCAACGTCCTGACTTTC	CASIPRGSGANVLTF
TRBD1	TRBV6-5	once	TRBJ1-1	TGTGCCAGCAGTTACACCCCAGGGGGGGGGAACAGTGAAGCTTTCTTT	CASSYTPGGGNSEAFF
.	TRBV2	few	TRBJ1-2	TGTGCCAGCAGTGAATTACAGTACTATGGCTACACCTTC	CASSELQYYGYTF
TRBD1	TRBV19	few	TRBJ1-1	TGTGCCAGTAGTCCGCTCGGGACAGGGGACACTGAAGCTTTCTTT	CASSPLGTGDTEAFF
.	TRBV5-1	few	TRBJ2-4	TGCGCCAGCAGCTTGATGGTTGGAGGGGCCAAAAACATTCAGTACTTC	CASSLMVGGAKNIQYF
TRBD1	TRBV5-1	.	TRBJ2-3	TGCGCCAGCAGTTTGTCCGGGACAGGGGGCACAGATACGCAGTATTTT	CASSLSGTGGTDTQYF
.	TRBV11-2	.	TRBJ1-2	TGTGCCAGCAGCTTAGCGCCCCCCTATGGCTACACCTTC	CASSLAPPYGYTF
.	TRBV25-1	.	TRBJ1-3	TGTGCCAGCAAGCCCGGGGGAGGAAACACCATATATTTT	CASKPGGGNTIYF
TRBD2	TRBV14	.	TRBJ2-2	TGTGCCAGCAGCCTCCGCTCGCTAGCGGGGGTGGGGGAGCTGTTTTTT	CASSLRSLAGVGELFF
.	TRBV7-9	.	TRBJ2-2	TGTGCCAGCAGCTTACAGACCGGGGAGCTGTTTTTT	CASSLQTGELFF
.	TRBV18	.	TRBJ2-6	TGTGCCAGCTCACCACGACCGGGCCCCAGGCCTGGGGCCAACGTCCTGACTTTC	CASSPRPGPRPGANVLTF
TRBD2	TRBV7-2	.	TRBJ2-4	TGTGCCAGCAGCTTAACTAGCGGGGGACCAGCCAAAAACATTCAGTACTTC	CASSLTSGGPAKNIQYF
.	TRBV5-1	.	TRBJ2-3	TGCGCCAGCATGGGGCAGGGCACAGATACGCAGTATTTT	CASMGQGTDTQYF
.	TRBV19	.	TRBJ1-6	TGTGCCAGTAGGATTCGTGGACGCAGCTCCTATAATTCACCCCTCCACTTT	CASRIRGRSSYNSPLHF
TRBD1	TRBV4-3	few	TRBJ1-2	TGCGCCAGCAGCCGCGGACAGGGTTATGGCTACACCTTC	CASSRGQGYGYTF
.	TRBV18	once	TRBJ2-6	TGTGCCAGCTCACCCTACTCTGGGGCCAACGTCCTGACTTTC	CASSPYSGANVLTF
.	TRBV7-9	.	TRBJ1-1	TGTGCCAGCAGTGAGGGCCGGGGGAACACTGAAGCTTTCTTT	CASSEGRGNTEAFF